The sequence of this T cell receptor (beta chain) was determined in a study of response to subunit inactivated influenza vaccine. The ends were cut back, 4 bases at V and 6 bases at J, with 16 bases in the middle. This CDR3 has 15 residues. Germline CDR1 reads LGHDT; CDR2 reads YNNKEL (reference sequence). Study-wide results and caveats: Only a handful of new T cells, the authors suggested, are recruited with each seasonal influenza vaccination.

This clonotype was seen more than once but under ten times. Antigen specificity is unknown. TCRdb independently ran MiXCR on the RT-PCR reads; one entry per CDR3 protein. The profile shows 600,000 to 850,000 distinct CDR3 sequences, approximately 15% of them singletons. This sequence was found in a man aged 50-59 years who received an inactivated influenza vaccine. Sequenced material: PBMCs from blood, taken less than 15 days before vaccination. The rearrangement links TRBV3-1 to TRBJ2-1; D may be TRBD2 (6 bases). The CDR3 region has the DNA TGTGCCAGCAGCCCCCCGGGAGCGGGCGGCAATGAGCAGTTCTTC. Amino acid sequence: CASSPPGAGGNEQFF.